The 11 T cell receptor beta chains below all came from one sample that was sequenced in a study of cytomegalovirus exposure and HLA in healthy donors. With 60 Vbeta and 13 Jbeta primers, the PCR was carried out. Method: immunoSEQ multiplex PCR; TCRdb's copy keeps in-frame clones and lacks some. This sample has about 160,000 clones; more than 80% occur once, and the top ten carry 1.5% to 2%. Material for sequencing was PBMCs. These receptors were obtained from a woman aged 18-30 years in good health and CMV-seronegative.

This chain joins TRBV10-2 and TRBJ1-1, with TRBD1 as a possible D gene (5 bases). V lost 11 bases and J lost 1, with 11 bases in between. Germline-derived CDR1 and CDR2 are WSHSY and SAAADI. The CDR3 consists of 12 residues. The CDR3 reads CAAGRANTEAFF. The CDR3, as DNA: TGCGCCGCAGGGAGGGCGAACACTGAAGCTTTCTTT.

The table lists this clone with a few counts. The chain is built from TRBV28 and TRBJ1-5; tentatively, D is TRBD1 (6 bases). The CDR3 extends over 14 amino acids. Germline V gene sequence: CDR1 MDHEN, CDR2 SYDVKM. Trimming left V 7 bases short and J 4 bases short, with 14 bases between. The CDR3 region has the DNA TGTGCCAGCAACCTCGGGACACTAAATCAGCCCCAGCATTTT. Translated, it gives CASNLGTLNQPQHF.

V usage is TRBV11-3 and J usage is TRBJ2-5; 12 nucleotides agree with TRBD2. J gave up 4 bases and V 5 bases, and 2 bases lay outside the gene matches. The CDR3 extends over 14 amino acids. Germline V gene data show CDR1 as SGHNT and CDR2 as YENEEA. CDR3 protein: CASSMGLAGETQYF. The DNA of the CDR3 is TGTGCCAGCAGCATGGGACTAGCGGGAGAGACCCAGTACTTC.

This sequence joins TRBV28 and TRBJ2-3, with 10 bases lining up with TRBD2. This CDR3 region has 17 residues. V lost 1 base and J lost 3; bases outside the gene matches: 7. CDR1 is MDHEN and CDR2 is SYDVKM in the germline V gene. CDR3 bases: TGTGCCAGCAGTTTATTTATAGCGGGAGGTCTGACAGATACGCAGTATTTT. Its translation is CASSLFIAGGLTDTQYF.

The chain links TRBV5-6 to TRBJ2-3; TRBD2 is a possible D gene (5 bases). The germline gives CDR1 SGHDT, CDR2 YYEEEE. The CDR3 loop spans 15 amino acids. Trimming stripped 0 bases from V and 2 bases from J, with 10 bases between. In DNA, the CDR3 is TGTGCCAGCAGCTTGGGAGGGTTTTACACAGATACGCAGTATTTT. Translated: CASSLGGFYTDTQYF.

The chain uses TRBV15 and TRBJ2-7; TRBD1 aligns across 9 bases. Germline V gene data show CDR1 as LNHNV and CDR2 as YYDKDF (reference sequence). V lost 0 bases, J lost 3 bases, and 0 bases stayed unmatched. This CDR3 spans 14 amino acids. Written as DNA, the CDR3 is TGTGCCACCAGCAGAGAGGACAGGGGCTACGAGCAGTACTTC. Translating gives CATSREDRGYEQYF.

The genes are TRBV5-1 and TRBJ1-4; TRBD1 might be the D (5 bases). CDR1 is SGHRS, CDR2 YFSETQ, per germline. This CDR3 spans 14 amino acids. Deletions cut 4 bases from V and 0 bases from J, with 7 bases between. The CDR3 spells CASSRTPTNEKLFF. DNA for the CDR3: TGCGCCAGCAGCCGGACACCAACTAATGAAAAACTGTTTTTT.

This chain joins TRBV7-6 and TRBJ1-6; TRBD1 aligns across 8 bases. V dropped 5 bases and J dropped 6; count of bases not matched to a gene: 6. The CDR3 sequence is 15 residues long. In germline, CDR1 is SGHVS, CDR2 FNYEAQ. The CDR3 sequence is CASSLGQGINSPLHF. DNA of the CDR3: TGTGCCAGCAGCCTTGGACAGGGAATTAATTCACCCCTCCACTTT.

The chain carries TRBV2 and TRBJ1-5; D call uncertain. The CDR3 runs 13 residues. V lost 6 bases and J lost 9, with 15 bases in between. From germline, CDR1 is SNHLY and CDR2 FYNNEI. DNA of the CDR3: TGTGCCAGCAGCCCAGTCCCGACGGGGCCCCAGCATTTT. Protein: CASSPVPTGPQHF. Combining the CDR3 with reference TRBV2 and TRBJ1-5 gives the whole variable domain EPEVTQTPSHQVTQMGQEVILRCVPISNHLYFYWYRQILGQKVEFLVSFYNNEISEKSEIFDDQFSVERPDGSNFTLKIRSTKLEDSAMYFCASSPVPTGPQHFGDGTRLSIL.

The chain couples TRBV2 to TRBJ1-6, with D perhaps matching TRBD1 (5 bases). CDR1 is SNHLY, CDR2 FYNNEI, per germline. There are 16 residues in the CDR3. Trimming left V 5 bases short and J 8 bases short, with 19 bases between. CDR3 region: CASSPWGGDRDSPLHF. CDR3 DNA sequence: TGTGCCAGCAGTCCCTGGGGAGGAGACAGAGATTCACCCCTCCACTTT.

V usage is TRBV4-1 and J usage is TRBJ2-3; 8 bases are shared with TRBD2. The CDR3 has 16 residues. Losses at the gene ends were 1 base for V and 3 bases for J; bases not matched to a gene: 6. The V gene's germline CDR1 is MGHRA and CDR2 YSYEKL. DNA for the CDR3: TGCGCCAGCAGCCAAGGGCCAGCGGGGGTGACAGATACGCAGTATTTT. Protein sequence: CASSQGPAGVTDTQYF.